A single sample gave rise to the 24 T cell receptor beta chains below, sequenced in a study of radiation and T cells in renal cell carcinoma (dated by TCRdb to about 2020). What the time point label conveys for this sample: blood 2 weeks post-SBRT. Reading the label with the study, this specimen's treatment or condition is: 15 Gy SBRT to primary tumor, nephrectomy 4 weeks later. Library preparation was by the immunoSEQ multiplex PCR assay. As stored in TCRdb, this immuneACCESS dataset retains in-frame rearrangements with V and J assigned. A fraction of the clones does not appear; measured against another copy, unresolved V genes explain less than half of the discrepancy, and the remainder lacks a known reason. This sample gives 100,000 to 150,000 clones in total; roughly four fifths of them show up just once. Under 2.5% of the sample is in the top ten clones. The sequencing used blood, collected from a patient whose treatment included radiotherapy and nephrectomy. All receptors come from a woman aged 60-75 years with renal cell carcinoma.

In DNA, the CDR3 is TGCGCCAGCAGCAAAACAGGGGGTCCTGAAGCTTTCTTT. Its protein is CASSKTGGPEAFF. The chain uses TRBV4-1 and TRBJ1-1; 8 nucleotides agree with TRBD1. The CDR3 runs 13 residues. Germline assignment: CDR1 MGHRA and CDR2 YSYEKL. J lost 6 bases, V lost 5 bases, and 5 bases had no gene match.

The chain joins TRBV19 to TRBJ1-2, with no clear D. There are 12 residues in the CDR3. Germline lookup yields CDR1 LNHDA and CDR2 SQIVND (reference sequence). Trimming stripped 5 bases from V and 6 bases from J, with 10 bases between. DNA for the CDR3: TGTGCCAGTAGTCGGAGGGATGATGGCTACACCTTC. Residues: CASSRRDDGYTF.

This clone was recorded only once. The chain uses TRBV29-1 and TRBJ2-1; D uncertain. The length of the CDR3 is 11 residues. Germline-derived CDR1 and CDR2 are SQVTM and ANQGSEA. V dropped 4 bases and J dropped 4 bases, with 5 bases sitting between them. CDR3 protein: CSVGLYNEQFF. CDR3 DNA: TGCAGCGTTGGCCTATACAATGAGCAGTTCTTC.

The genes are TRBV6-1 and TRBJ1-2; D may be TRBD1 (5 bases). This CDR3 contains 13 residues. From germline, CDR1 is MNHNS and CDR2 SASEGT. V was shortened by 7 bases and J by 6 bases, with 15 bases between the two germline ends. The CDR3, as DNA: TGTGCCAGCACTGGGACGGCTATTAATGGCTACACCTTC. It yields the protein CASTGTAINGYTF.

The chain has TRBV11-2 and TRBJ2-5, with D tentatively TRBD1 (6 bases). The CDR3 loop spans 14 amino acids. Trimming took 4 bases from V and 3 from J, leaving 12 bases between them. The germline gives CDR1 SGHAT, CDR2 FQNNGV. In nucleotides, the CDR3 is TGTGCCAGCAGCTCTAAGAACAGGGAAGAGACCCAGTACTTC. Amino acid sequence: CASSSKNREETQYF. Variable domain in full (rest from reference TRBV11-2 and TRBJ2-5): EAGVAQSPRYKIIEKRQSVAFWCNPISGHATLYWYQQILGQGPKLLIQFQNNGVVDDSQLPKDRFSAERLKGVDSTLKIQPAKLEDSAVYLCASSSKNREETQYFGPGTRLLVL.

This clone appeared once. The CDR3 nucleotides are TGTGCCAGCAGTGGGGGGTTGGACAAAGGGACTGAAGCTTTCTTT. Translated, it gives CASSGGLDKGTEAFF. The chain carries TRBV2 and TRBJ1-1; D is possibly TRBD1 (5 bases). Germline-derived CDR1 and CDR2 are SNHLY and FYNNEI. V was cut by 4 bases and J by 5 bases, with 17 bases left in between. This CDR3 is built from 15 residues.

The chain links TRBV19 to TRBJ2-1; 7 bases are shared with TRBD1. Per germline, CDR1 LNHDA and CDR2 SQIVND (reference sequence). V trimming: 0 bases; J trimming: 2 bases; junction bases outside the gene matches: 7. This CDR3 has 17 amino acids. This chain's CDR3 is CASSIDSQGFAYNEQFF. In DNA, the CDR3 is TGTGCCAGTAGTATAGATTCACAGGGGTTTGCCTACAATGAGCAGTTCTTC. Drawing the rest from reference TRBV19 and TRBJ2-1, the complete variable domain is DGGITQSPKYLFRKEGQNVTLSCEQNLNHDAMYWYRQDPGQGLRLIYYSQIVNDFQKGDIAEGYSVSREKKESFPLTVTSAQKNPTAFYLCASSIDSQGFAYNEQFFGPGTRLTVL.

This clone has a handful of counts. The chain is built from TRBV6-6 and TRBJ1-1; D perhaps matches TRBD1 (5 bases). The V gene lost 5 bases and the J gene lost 3 bases, with 13 bases spanning the gap. This CDR3 is 14 amino acids long. The germline V gene has CDR1 MNHNY and CDR2 SVGAGI (reference sequence). CDR3 coding DNA: TGTGCCAGCAGTATCTATCCCAGGGACACTGAAGCTTTCTTT. It encodes CASSIYPRDTEAFF.

This chain connects TRBV7-3 to TRBJ2-2; 16 bases match TRBD2. The germline V gene has CDR1 SGHTA and CDR2 FQGTGA. There are 16 residues in the CDR3. The V segment lost 5 bases and the J segment 7 bases; nucleotides outside the gene matches: 4. The CDR3 sequence: CASSGGLAGGRGELFF. In DNA form, the CDR3 reads TGTGCCAGCAGCGGGGGACTAGCGGGAGGGCGCGGGGAGCTGTTTTTT. The full variable domain, completed using reference TRBV7-3 and TRBJ2-2, is GAGVSQTPSNKVTEKGKYVELRCDPISGHTALYWYRQSLGQGPEFLIYFQGTGAADDSGLPNDRFFAVRPEGSVSTLKIQRTERGDSAVYLCASSGGLAGGRGELFFGEGSRLTVL.

V and J are TRBV14 and TRBJ1-4; D remains unclear. Trimming stripped 2 bases from V and 8 bases from J, with 3 bases between. The CDR3 contains 11 residues. In germline, CDR1 is SGHDN, CDR2 FVKESK. CDR3 in amino acids: CASSQREKLFF. The CDR3 DNA sequence: TGTGCCAGCAGCCAACGAGAAAAACTGTTTTTT.

This clone was picked up a small number of times. The chain has TRBV13 and TRBJ2-7, with D uncertain. Germline V gene sequence: CDR1 PRHDT, CDR2 FYEKMQ (reference sequence). V was shortened by 2 bases and J by 2 bases, with 7 bases between the two germline ends. This CDR3 is 13 amino acids long. The CDR3 DNA reads as TGTGCCAGCAGCTTATTTGGGACCTACGAGCAGTACTTC. Translation gives CASSLFGTYEQYF.

CDR3 nucleotides: TGCGCCAGCAGGCTTCAGCCCTCTGGAAACACCATATATTTT. Amino acid sequence: CASRLQPSGNTIYF. The rearrangement uses TRBV5-1 and TRBJ1-3; D gene ambiguous. This CDR3 region has 14 residues. Germline values: CDR1 SGHRS, CDR2 YFSETQ. V was pared by 5 bases and J by 0 bases, with 9 bases between.

This chain joins TRBV15 and TRBJ2-3; 12 bases fit TRBD2. Germline V lookup: CDR1 LNHNV, CDR2 YYDKDF (reference sequence). The CDR3 totals 15 residues. Trimming removed 5 bases from V and 4 bases from J; junction bases left unmatched: 4. The CDR3 reads CATSGTSGSSDTQYF. CDR3 bases: TGTGCCACCAGCGGGACTAGCGGGTCATCAGATACGCAGTATTTT.

V gene TRBV10-3 combines with J gene TRBJ2-5, with TRBD1 matching over 11 bases. Germline CDR1 reads ENHRY; CDR2 reads SYGVKD. The CDR3 is 15 residues long. V was clipped by 6 bases and J by 0 bases; unmatched bases: 3. CDR3 in amino acids: CAIRGDRGNQETQYF. DNA for the CDR3: TGTGCCATCAGGGGGGACAGGGGGAACCAAGAGACCCAGTACTTC.

The chain has TRBV28 and TRBJ1-5; D uncertain. The CDR3 runs 14 residues. Germline CDR1 and CDR2: MDHEN and SYDVKM. The V gene lost 6 bases and the J gene lost 2 bases, with 11 bases spanning the gap. The CDR3 region is CASRAGWGNQPQHF. As DNA, the CDR3 is TGTGCCAGCAGGGCTGGATGGGGCAATCAGCCCCAGCATTTT.

This sequence joins TRBV4-1 and TRBJ1-3; maybe TRBD1 (6 bases). Looked up from germline, CDR1 is MGHRA and CDR2 is YSYEKL. This CDR3 contains 19 residues. The ends were cut back, 2 bases at V and 3 bases at J, with 23 bases in the middle. Here the CDR3 DNA reads TGCGCCAGCAGCCAAAAAACCTCGGCCCCAGGGGAAAGTGGAAACACCATATATTTT. Translation gives CASSQKTSAPGESGNTIYF.

This clone was seen more than once but under ten times. The sample contains more than one DNA sequence encoding this CDR3. This chain uses TRBV7-9 with TRBJ2-7, with 15 positions matching TRBD2. The CDR3 totals 15 residues. J gave up 4 bases and V 4 bases, and 2 bases lay outside the gene matches. Germline V gene data show CDR1 as SEHNR and CDR2 as FQNEAQ (reference sequence). The CDR3 here is CASSSGLAGGYEQYF. As DNA, the CDR3 is TGTGCCAGCAGCTCGGGACTAGCGGGGGGTTACGAGCAGTACTTC.

The chain combines TRBV9 with TRBJ1-3; D gene uncertain. V shed 0 bases and J shed 0 bases, with 10 bases lying between them. CDR1 is SGDLS, CDR2 YYNGEE, per germline. This CDR3 has 16 residues. This CDR3 is CASSVEGIHSGNTIYF. The CDR3 DNA reads as TGTGCCAGCAGCGTAGAGGGTATCCACTCTGGAAACACCATATATTTT.

The chain carries TRBV2 and TRBJ2-5; the D gene is possibly TRBD2 (6 bases). V was trimmed by 6 bases and J by 1 base, leaving 15 bases between them. The length of the CDR3 is 15 residues. CDR1 SNHLY and CDR2 FYNNEI come from the germline V gene. CDR3 residues: CASSYQRAVQETQYF. CDR3 DNA: TGTGCCAGCAGCTATCAGCGGGCGGTCCAAGAGACCCAGTACTTC.

The CDR3 sequence is CASSLSGANVLTF. The CDR3 nucleotides read TGTGCCAGCAGCTTGTCTGGGGCCAACGTCCTGACTTTC. The chain carries TRBV5-6 and TRBJ2-6; D call uncertain. The ends were cut back, 1 base at V and 1 base at J, with 0 bases in the middle. From germline, CDR1 is SGHDT and CDR2 YYEEEE. The CDR3 totals 13 residues.

The chain joins TRBV5-1 to TRBJ1-4, with no clear D. The CDR3 sequence is 13 residues long. V shed 0 bases and J shed 8 bases, with 8 bases lying between them. Germline V gene lookup returns CDR1 SGHRS and CDR2 YFSETQ. The CDR3 region is CASSLVGPEKLFF. DNA for the CDR3: TGCGCCAGCAGCTTGGTAGGGCCCGAAAAACTGTTTTTT.

The chain joins TRBV9 to TRBJ2-5, with D possibly matching TRBD2 (6 bases). Germline values: CDR1 SGDLS, CDR2 YYNGEE. V was trimmed by 3 bases and J by 3 bases, leaving 12 bases between them. CDR3 length equals 14 residues. DNA for the CDR3: TGTGCCAGCAGCGAGGGACTTTTTGAAGAGACCCAGTACTTC. Translation: CASSEGLFEETQYF. Filled out from reference TRBV9 and TRBJ2-5, the complete variable domain reads DSGVTQTPKHLITATGQRVTLRCSPRSGDLSVYWYQQSLDQGLQFLIQYYNGEERAKGNILERFSAQQFPDLHSELNLSSLELGDSALYFCASSEGLFEETQYFGPGTRLLVL.

This chain connects TRBV11-1 to TRBJ2-7; TRBD2 matches 8 bases. CDR1 is SGHAT, CDR2 FQDESV, per germline (reference sequence). The J segment lost 2 bases and the V segment lost 2 bases, leaving 5 bases of the junction unmatched. The CDR3 sequence is 15 residues long. The DNA of the CDR3 is TGTGCCAGCAGCTTAAACGCGGGAGGCCCCTACGAGCAGTACTTC. Protein sequence: CASSLNAGGPYEQYF.

The chain has TRBV6-1 and TRBJ2-1; either TRBD1 or TRBD2 may supply D (5 bases each). V shed 5 bases and J shed 4 bases, with 15 bases lying between them. The CDR3 has 15 residues. Germline assignment: CDR1 MNHNS and CDR2 SASEGT. CDR3 region: CASSSTGTQYNEQFF. CDR3 in DNA: TGTGCCAGCAGTTCCACCGGGACGCAATACAATGAGCAGTTCTTC.